This T cell receptor beta chain was documented in a study of cytomegalovirus exposure and HLA in healthy donors. This clone was observed once. Antigen specificity is unknown. Whole-study findings and limits: Cytomegalovirus status was reportedly diagnosed by the classifier with high specificity and sensitivity.

PCR was performed using 60 Vbeta and 13 Jbeta primers. The table came from immunoSEQ multiplex PCR; TCRdb's copy has only in-frame clones and leaves some out. The sample has approximately 110,000 clones, more than 75% seen once; the top ten hold around 4%. Input material: PBMCs. This clonotype was obtained from a man aged 35 to 55 in good health and CMV-seronegative.

The CDR3 loop reads CASSFQGPNQPQHF. The CDR3 nucleotides are TGTGCCAGCAGTTTTCAGGGGCCCAATCAGCCCCAGCATTTT. The genes are TRBV27 and TRBJ1-5, with a tentative D call TRBD1 (6 bases). Trimming removed 3 bases from V and 3 bases from J, with 9 bases in between. CDR1 and CDR2 (germline): MNHEY, SMNVEV (reference sequence). The CDR3 length is 14 residues.